The 28 T cell receptor beta chains listed next were all sequenced from one sample in a study of CD8 T cells in Susac syndrome. Random-hexamer reverse transcription was applied to roughly 0.5 to 1 ug RNA. TCRdb redid the calling of the immunoSEQ multiplex PCR reads with MiXCR, one entry per CDR3 protein. The data contain tens of thousands of distinct CDR3 sequences, approximately 96% of them singletons. Sample: CD8+ T cells from PBMCs. The origin of the receptors is a human donor with Susac syndrome.

Here the CDR3 reads CASSYSIGQLMNTEAFF. The CDR3 region has the DNA TGTGCCAGCAGTTACTCGATAGGACAGCTCATGAACACTGAAGCTTTCTTT. This chain links TRBV6-2 or TRBV6-3 with TRBJ1-1, with D perhaps matching TRBD1 (6 bases). This CDR3 is built from 17 residues. V lost 0 bases and J 0 bases, leaving 14 bases between the germline ends. CDR1 MNHEY and CDR2 SVGEGT come from the germline V gene.

This chain links TRBV27 with TRBJ1-6, with D tentatively TRBD1 (6 bases). The CDR3 totals 19 residues. With 5 bases removed from V and 4 bases from J, the gap between germline ends came to 24 bases. The germline CDR1 and CDR2 sequences are MNHEY and SMNVEV (reference sequence). The CDR3 protein is CASSPPRGGHRRYNSPLHF. Written as DNA, the CDR3 is TGTGCCAGCAGTCCGCCCAGGGGAGGCCATAGGAGATATAATTCACCCCTCCACTTT.

This chain connects TRBV15 to TRBJ2-7; perhaps TRBD1 as D (6 bases). Germline lookup yields CDR1 LNHNV and CDR2 YYDKDF (reference sequence). The CDR3 contains 14 residues. Between the trimmed V and J ends, which lost 3 bases and 4 bases, there was a span of 13 bases. CDR3 DNA: TGTGCCACCAGCAGCACCGCAGGGGATTACGAGCAGTACTTC. Translated: CATSSTAGDYEQYF.

This clonotype was observed a single time. The gene calls are TRBV3-1 and TRBJ2-5, with 7 bases that match TRBD1. CDR3 size: 16 residues. V lost 3 bases and J lost 7; bases outside the gene matches: 14. Germline CDR1 LGHDT, CDR2 YNNKEL (reference sequence). DNA for the CDR3: TGTGCCAGCAGCCACGGAGTAGGGACAGCGTCAGGGACCCAGTACTTC. Translated: CASSHGVGTASGTQYF.

This clonotype was counted once. The chain uses TRBV6-5 and TRBJ2-6; no definite D call. Trimming pared 10 bases from V and 2 bases from J, leaving 9 bases between. The CDR3 is made up of 13 amino acids. Germline loops: CDR1 MNHEY, CDR2 SVGAGI. The CDR3, as DNA: TGTGCCACCCGAGGTACTGGGGCCAACGTCCTGACTTTC. Translating it yields CATRGTGANVLTF.

V usage is TRBV29-1 and J usage is TRBJ1-2, with D maybe TRBD1 (5 bases). The CDR3 is 13 amino acids. Germline loops: CDR1 SQVTM, CDR2 ANQGSEA. Trimming cost V 0 bases and J 9 bases, with 14 bases left between them. CDR3 sequence (DNA): TGCAGCGTTGAAGATCATGGGGGGTTGAGCTACACCTTC. It codes for CSVEDHGGLSYTF.

The CDR3 DNA reads TGTGCTAGTGCTGGGGGGGGGCCTTACGACACAGATACGCAGTATTTT. Its protein product is CASAGGGPYDTDTQYF. The chain couples TRBV12-5 to TRBJ2-3; weak D call: TRBD2 (7 bases). Germline lookup yields CDR1 LGHNT and CDR2 FRNRAP. The length of the CDR3 is 16 residues. Trimming took off 7 bases at V and 2 bases at J, with 19 bases between the two ends.

This clonotype was counted between two and nine times. The chain employs TRBV7-8 and TRBJ2-6; D remains unclear. From germline, CDR1 is SGHVS and CDR2 FQNEAQ. This CDR3 is built from 16 residues. V dropped 1 base and J dropped 1 base, with 8 bases sitting between them. The CDR3: CASSLVLGSGANVLTF. CDR3 nucleotides: TGTGCCAGCAGCTTAGTTCTTGGGTCTGGGGCCAACGTCCTGACTTTC.

The chain is built from TRBV29-1 and TRBJ2-7; 7 bases are a match to TRBD2. Germline V gene data show CDR1 as SQVTM and CDR2 as ANQGSEA. The junction had 3 bases not matched to a gene; V was cut back by 6 bases and J by 1 base. The CDR3 is 12 amino acids. CDR3 loop: CSVMGGSYEQYF. CDR3 coding DNA: TGCAGCGTGATGGGGGGGTCCTACGAGCAGTACTTC.

The chain carries TRBV20-1 and TRBJ1-5; perhaps TRBD1 as D (5 bases). CDR1 is DFQATT and CDR2 is SNEGSKA in the germline V gene (reference sequence). The V end was cut by 2 bases, the J end by 5 bases, with 16 bases between. This CDR3 is 15 amino acids long. The CDR3 loop reads CSARWGGGGDQPQHF. The DNA of the CDR3 is TGCAGTGCTAGATGGGGGGGTGGAGGGGATCAGCCCCAGCATTTT.

The V call is TRBV5-1, the J call TRBJ2-1; 11 bases map to TRBD1. The V gene end was trimmed by 0 bases and the J gene end by 8 bases; junction bases not matched to a gene: 4. The germline V gene encodes CDR1 SGHRS and CDR2 YFSETQ. The CDR3 has 15 residues. The CDR3 sequence is CASSLEGQGVDEQFF. The DNA of the CDR3 is TGCGCCAGCAGCTTGGAGGGACAGGGGGTCGATGAGCAGTTCTTC. Using reference TRBV5-1 and TRBJ2-1 for the parts outside the CDR3, the full variable domain is KAGVTQTPRYLIKTRGQQVTLSCSPISGHRSVSWYQQTPGQGLQFLFEYFSETQRNKGNFPGRFSGRQFSNSRSEMNVSTLELGDSALYLCASSLEGQGVDEQFFGPGTRLTVL.

The chain uses TRBV6-2 or TRBV6-3 and TRBJ2-2; the D is unclear. Germline V gives CDR1 MNHEY, CDR2 SVGEGT. CDR3 length: 14 amino acids. Trimming left V 7 bases short and J 6 bases short, with 15 bases between. CDR3 amino acids: CASTSLRPPGELFF. CDR3 nucleotides: TGTGCCAGCACCTCACTAAGGCCCCCCGGGGAGCTGTTTTTT.

The CDR3 bases are TGTGCCAGCAGCTTGGCTCGCAGGGAAGGCACAGATACGCAGTATTTT. Protein: CASSLARREGTDTQYF. The rearrangement uses TRBV5-4 and TRBJ2-3; possible D gene TRBD1, 5 bases. The CDR3 is 16 amino acids. V lost 0 bases, J lost 1 base, and 12 bases lay in between. Germline CDR1 and CDR2: SGHNT and YYREEE (reference sequence). Full variable domain (rest looked up from reference TRBV5-4 and TRBJ2-3): ETGVTQSPTHLIKTRGQQVTLRCSSQSGHNTVSWYQQALGQGPQFIFQYYREEENGRGNFPPRFSGLQFPNYSSELNVNALELDDSALYLCASSLARREGTDTQYFGPGTRLTVL.

The rearrangement links TRBV7-2 to TRBJ2-3; 9 bases map to TRBD1. Germline CDR1 and CDR2: SGHTA and FQGNSA. Losses at the gene ends were 5 bases for V and 4 bases for J; bases not matched to a gene: 7. The CDR3 spans 15 residues. As DNA, the CDR3 is TGTGCCAGCAGCCAAGGGGACAGGGAGCCAGATACGCAGTATTTT. It specifies CASSQGDREPDTQYF.

A single count supports this clonotype. V and J are TRBV12-3 or TRBV12-4 and TRBJ1-5, with D tentatively TRBD1 (6 bases). Trimming removed 7 bases from V and 2 bases from J, with 12 bases in between. The CDR3 consists of 14 residues. For the CDR3, the DNA is TGTGCCAGCACCGTGGCAGGGGGCAATCAGCCCCAGCATTTT. Protein: CASTVAGGNQPQHF.

The J gene is TRBJ1-5, the V gene TRBV2; possible D gene TRBD1, 6 bases. CDR3 size: 13 residues. From germline, CDR1 is SNHLY and CDR2 FYNNEI. V was clipped by 6 bases and J by 3 bases, with 9 bases between them. The CDR3 sequence: CASSDRINQPQHF. The CDR3 DNA reads as TGTGCCAGCAGCGACAGGATCAATCAGCCCCAGCATTTT.

The genes are TRBV18 and TRBJ1-1, with a tentative D call TRBD1 (6 bases). The V end was cut by 3 bases, the J end by 8 bases, with 16 bases between. This CDR3 is 14 amino acids long. CDR1 and CDR2 (germline): KGHSH, LQKENI. DNA for the CDR3: TGTGCCAGCTCACCCAGCGGGGACAATCAGGAAGCTTTCTTT. Translated, it gives CASSPSGDNQEAFF.

The chain is built from TRBV14 and TRBJ1-5; possibly TRBD1 for D (5 bases). Germline-derived CDR1 and CDR2 are SGHDN and FVKESK. V dropped 4 bases and J dropped 5 bases, with 18 bases sitting between them. This CDR3 comprises 16 residues. Here the CDR3 DNA reads TGTGCCAGCAGCCCCGAGATGGGACGGCCTGATCAGCCCCAGCATTTT. Its protein is CASSPEMGRPDQPQHF.

The chain links TRBV20-1 to TRBJ2-5; D not resolved. Germline CDR1 is DFQATT and CDR2 is SNEGSKA (reference sequence). V lost 3 bases and J lost 5, with 19 bases in between. This CDR3 is 15 amino acids long. CDR3 sequence reads: CSARDLGTIGETQYF. DNA of the CDR3: TGCAGTGCTAGGGACCTTGGAACTATAGGGGAGACCCAGTACTTC.

The CDR3 bases are TGCAGCGTTGGGCGGAGGGGCAGAACAATCGGCACAGATACGCAGTATTTT. Residues: CSVGRRGRTIGTDTQYF. V is TRBV29-1 and J is TRBJ2-3; TRBD2 is a possible D gene (6 bases). The CDR3 is 17 amino acids. Deletions cut 4 bases from V and 1 base from J, with 21 bases between. Per the germline V gene, CDR1 is SQVTM and CDR2 is ANQGSEA.

The chain has TRBV5-4 and TRBJ1-2; perhaps TRBD1 as D (5 bases). CDR1 and CDR2 (germline): SGHNT, YYREEE (reference sequence). This CDR3 region has 15 residues. The V end lost 4 bases, the J end lost 4 bases, and 17 bases lay between the germline ends. CDR3 DNA: TGTGCCAGCAGCCCACTGTGGGACTTAAGCTATGGCTACACCTTC. It encodes CASSPLWDLSYGYTF.

J is TRBJ1-1 and V is TRBV4-3, with 8 bases lining up with TRBD1. Germline CDR1 reads LGHNA; CDR2 reads YSLEER. After removal of 4 bases from V and 4 bases from J, the junction contained 5 bases not matched to a gene. The CDR3 loop spans 14 amino acids. CDR3 sequence (DNA): TGCGCCAGCAGCCTCGACAGGGGTATCACTGAAGCTTTCTTT. Its protein product is CASSLDRGITEAFF.

The rearrangement uses TRBV12-3 or TRBV12-4 and TRBJ1-2, with D possibly TRBD1 on 5 matching bases. Trimming left V 4 bases short and J 4 bases short, with 10 bases between. CDR3 length equals 13 residues. The CDR3 spells CASSSGPVYGYTF. The CDR3 coding sequence is TGTGCCAGCAGTTCGGGACCGGTCTATGGCTACACCTTC.

The rearrangement links TRBV9 to TRBJ1-1; a weak D match, TRBD1 (6 bases). CDR3 length: 14 residues. V was shortened by 6 bases and J by 4 bases, with 16 bases between the two germline ends. CDR1 is SGDLS and CDR2 is YYNGEE in the germline V gene. As DNA, the CDR3 is TGTGCCAGCAATAGAGGAGGGGGTGGCACTGAAGCTTTCTTT. Its protein product is CASNRGGGGTEAFF.

This chain connects TRBV5-4 to TRBJ2-5, with unresolved D. Germline lookup yields CDR1 SGHNT and CDR2 YYREEE (reference sequence). CDR3 size: 14 residues. Trimming pared 0 bases from V and 4 bases from J, leaving 10 bases between. The CDR3 region has the DNA TGTGCCAGCAGCTTGGGCCAGGATGGAGAGACCCAGTACTTC. This encodes CASSLGQDGETQYF.

The V call is TRBV2, the J call TRBJ1-2; D uncertain. Deletions cut 8 bases from V and 5 bases from J, with 18 bases between. Germline V gene sequence: CDR1 SNHLY, CDR2 FYNNEI. There are 14 residues in the CDR3. The CDR3 loop is CASWMRPGLYGYTF. In DNA form, the CDR3 reads TGTGCCAGCTGGATGCGGCCTGGGTTGTATGGCTACACCTTC.

The V gene is TRBV19, the J gene TRBJ2-5; the match to TRBD1 covers 9 bases. Trimming removed 4 bases from V and 5 bases from J; junction bases left unmatched: 8. Germline V gene lookup returns CDR1 LNHDA and CDR2 SQIVND (reference sequence). The CDR3 consists of 15 residues. CDR3 DNA sequence: TGTGCCAGTAGTAAGGACAGGGGTATTCAGGAGACCCAGTACTTC. It specifies CASSKDRGIQETQYF. The variable domain in full, with the rest retrieved from reference TRBV19 and TRBJ2-5, is DGGITQSPKYLFRKEGQNVTLSCEQNLNHDAMYWYRQDPGQGLRLIYYSQIVNDFQKGDIAEGYSVSREKKESFPLTVTSAQKNPTAFYLCASSKDRGIQETQYFGPGTRLLVL.

This rearrangement joins TRBV20-1 to TRBJ2-7, with a weak D call TRBD1 (5 bases). Germline V gene lookup returns CDR1 DFQATT and CDR2 SNEGSKA (reference sequence). The CDR3 sequence is 13 residues long. V gave up 3 bases and J gave up 6 bases, with 15 bases separating them. The CDR3, as DNA: TGCAGTGCTAGGGGGCCCGAGGATGGCGAGCAGTACTTC. It yields the protein CSARGPEDGEQYF.